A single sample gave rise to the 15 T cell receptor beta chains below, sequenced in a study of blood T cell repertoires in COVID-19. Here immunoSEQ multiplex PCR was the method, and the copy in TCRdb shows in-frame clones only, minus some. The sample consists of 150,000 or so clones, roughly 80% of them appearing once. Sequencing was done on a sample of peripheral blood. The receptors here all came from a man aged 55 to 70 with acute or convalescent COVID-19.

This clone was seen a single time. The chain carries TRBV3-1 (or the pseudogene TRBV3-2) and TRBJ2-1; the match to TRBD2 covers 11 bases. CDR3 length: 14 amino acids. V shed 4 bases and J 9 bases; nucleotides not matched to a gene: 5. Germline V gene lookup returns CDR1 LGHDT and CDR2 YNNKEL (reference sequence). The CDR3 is CASSRASGRIEQFF. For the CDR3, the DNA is TGTGCCAGCAGCCGGGCTAGCGGGAGGATTGAGCAGTTCTTC.

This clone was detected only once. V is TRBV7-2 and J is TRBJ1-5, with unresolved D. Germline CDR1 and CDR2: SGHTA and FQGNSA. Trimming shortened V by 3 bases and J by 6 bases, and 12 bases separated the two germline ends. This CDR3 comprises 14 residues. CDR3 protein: CASSFQSGVQPQHF. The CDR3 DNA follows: TGTGCCAGCAGCTTCCAATCCGGGGTTCAGCCCCAGCATTTT.

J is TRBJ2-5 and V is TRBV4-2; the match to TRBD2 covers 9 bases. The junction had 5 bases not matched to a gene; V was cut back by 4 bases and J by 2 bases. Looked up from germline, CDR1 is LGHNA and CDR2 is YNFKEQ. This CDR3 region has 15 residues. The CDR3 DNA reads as TGTGCCAGCAGCCTGGGCGGGAGGGCGCAAGAGACCCAGTACTTC. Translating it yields CASSLGGRAQETQYF.

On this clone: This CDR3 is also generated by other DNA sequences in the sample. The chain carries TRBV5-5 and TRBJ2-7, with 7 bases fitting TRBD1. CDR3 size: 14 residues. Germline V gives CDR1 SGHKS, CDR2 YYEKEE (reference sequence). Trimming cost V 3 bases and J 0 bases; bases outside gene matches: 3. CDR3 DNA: TGTGCCAGCAGCTGGGGACAGAGCTCCTACGAGCAGTACTTC. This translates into CASSWGQSSYEQYF.

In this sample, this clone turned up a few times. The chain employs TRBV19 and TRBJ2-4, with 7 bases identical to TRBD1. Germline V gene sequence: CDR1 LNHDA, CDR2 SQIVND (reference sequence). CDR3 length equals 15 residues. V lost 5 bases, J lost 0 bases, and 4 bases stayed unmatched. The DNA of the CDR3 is TGTGCCAGTAGTCCGGGACAGCTAGCCAAAAACATTCAGTACTTC. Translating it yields CASSPGQLAKNIQYF. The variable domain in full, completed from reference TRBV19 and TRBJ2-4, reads DGGITQSPKYLFRKEGQNVTLSCEQNLNHDAMYWYRQDPGQGLRLIYYSQIVNDFQKGDIAEGYSVSREKKESFPLTVTSAQKNPTAFYLCASSPGQLAKNIQYFGAGTRLSVL.

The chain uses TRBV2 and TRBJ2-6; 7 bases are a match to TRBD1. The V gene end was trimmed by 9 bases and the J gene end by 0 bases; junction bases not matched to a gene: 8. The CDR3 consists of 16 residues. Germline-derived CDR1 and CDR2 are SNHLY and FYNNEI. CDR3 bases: TGTGCCAGAAACGACAGGGCTTCCTCTGGGGCCAACGTCCTGACTTTC. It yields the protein CARNDRASSGANVLTF.

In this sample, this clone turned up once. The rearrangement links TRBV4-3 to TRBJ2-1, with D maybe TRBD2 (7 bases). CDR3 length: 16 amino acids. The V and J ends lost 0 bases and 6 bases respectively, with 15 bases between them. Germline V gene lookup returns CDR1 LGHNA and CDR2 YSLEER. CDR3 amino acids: CASSQEAGAVSNEQFF. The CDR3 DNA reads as TGCGCCAGCAGCCAAGAGGCGGGGGCAGTGTCCAATGAGCAGTTCTTC.

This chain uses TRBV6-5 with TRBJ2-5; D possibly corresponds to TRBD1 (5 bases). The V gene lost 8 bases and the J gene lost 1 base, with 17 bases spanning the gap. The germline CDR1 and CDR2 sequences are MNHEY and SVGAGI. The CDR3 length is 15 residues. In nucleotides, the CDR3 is TGTGCCAGCTCCCCAACGGAGACAGCCCAAGAGACCCAGTACTTC. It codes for CASSPTETAQETQYF.

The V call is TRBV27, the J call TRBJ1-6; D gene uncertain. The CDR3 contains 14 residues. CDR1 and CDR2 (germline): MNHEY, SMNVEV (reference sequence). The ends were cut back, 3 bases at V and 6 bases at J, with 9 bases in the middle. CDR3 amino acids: CASSFRRSNSPLHF. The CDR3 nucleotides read TGTGCCAGCAGTTTCAGACGGAGTAATTCACCCCTCCACTTT.

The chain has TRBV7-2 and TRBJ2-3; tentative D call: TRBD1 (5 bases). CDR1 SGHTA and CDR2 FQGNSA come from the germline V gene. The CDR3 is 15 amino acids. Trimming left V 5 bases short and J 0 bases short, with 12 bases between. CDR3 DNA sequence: TGTGCCAGCAGCCCTTGGGGCTCTAGCACAGATACGCAGTATTTT. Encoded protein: CASSPWGSSTDTQYF.

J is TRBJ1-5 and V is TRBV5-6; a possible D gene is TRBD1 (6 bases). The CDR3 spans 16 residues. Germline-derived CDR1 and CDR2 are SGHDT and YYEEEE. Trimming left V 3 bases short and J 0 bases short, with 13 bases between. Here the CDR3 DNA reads TGTGCCAGCAGCTCGTGGGGGCAGTATAGCAATCAGCCCCAGCATTTT. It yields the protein CASSSWGQYSNQPQHF.

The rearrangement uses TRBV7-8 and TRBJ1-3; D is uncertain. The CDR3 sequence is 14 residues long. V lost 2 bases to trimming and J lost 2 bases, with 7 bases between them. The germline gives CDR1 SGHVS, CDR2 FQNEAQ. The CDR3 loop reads CASSLSVTGNTIYF. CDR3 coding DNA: TGTGCCAGCAGCTTATCTGTAACTGGAAACACCATATATTTT.

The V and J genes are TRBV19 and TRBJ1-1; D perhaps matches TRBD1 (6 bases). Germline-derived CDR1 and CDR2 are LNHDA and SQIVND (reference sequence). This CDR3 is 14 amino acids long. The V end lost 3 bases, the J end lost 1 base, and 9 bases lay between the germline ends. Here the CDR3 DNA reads TGTGCCAGTAGTATCCGACAGGCGAACACTGAAGCTTTCTTT. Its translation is CASSIRQANTEAFF.

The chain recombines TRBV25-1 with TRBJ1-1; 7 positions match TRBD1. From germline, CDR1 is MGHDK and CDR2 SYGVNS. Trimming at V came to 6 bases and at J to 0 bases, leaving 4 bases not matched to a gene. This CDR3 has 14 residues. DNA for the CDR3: TGTGCCAGCAGGGACGGACAGGTGAACACTGAAGCTTTCTTT. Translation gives CASRDGQVNTEAFF.

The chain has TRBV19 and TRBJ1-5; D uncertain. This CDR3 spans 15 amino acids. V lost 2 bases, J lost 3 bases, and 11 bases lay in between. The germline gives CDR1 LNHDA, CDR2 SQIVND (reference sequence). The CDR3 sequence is CASSILDGNNQPQHF. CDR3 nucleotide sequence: TGTGCCAGTAGTATACTGGACGGGAACAATCAGCCCCAGCATTTT.